The next 5 T cell receptor beta chains were all read from a single sample in a study of T cell repertoires in cytomegalovirus infection. TCRdb independently ran MiXCR on the reads; one entry per CDR3 protein. The sample carries some 180,000 distinct CDR3 sequences, roughly 9% recorded once. The sequencing input was PBMCs. The receptor set was obtained from a human donor in good health (CMV status not recorded). Some clones in this sample may be carry-over from other donors' samples.

This clonotype was counted ten times or more. This CDR3 reads CASSLAGASGTGELFF. The CDR3 bases are TGTGCCAGCAGCTTAGCGGGGGCATCGGGAACCGGGGAGCTGTTTTTT. This chain connects TRBV7-2 to TRBJ2-2; D might be TRBD1 (6 bases). The CDR3 has 16 amino acids. Germline values: CDR1 SGHTA, CDR2 FQGNSA. Deletions cut 0 bases from V and 5 bases from J, with 13 bases between.

This clonotype occurred many times. The chain links TRBV6-2 or TRBV6-3 to TRBJ1-1, with D uncertain. V lost 0 bases to trimming and J lost 6 bases, with 23 bases between them. Germline CDR1 is MNHEY and CDR2 is SVGEGT. The CDR3 consists of 18 residues. This CDR3 reads CASSYSSPSRTLFPEAFF. DNA for the CDR3: TGTGCCAGCAGTTACTCCTCACCAAGCCGGACGTTGTTTCCTGAAGCTTTCTTT.

The chain couples TRBV28 to TRBJ2-7; 7 positions match TRBD1. V was pared by 1 base and J by 7 bases, with 7 bases of the junction left unmatched. Germline V gene sequence: CDR1 MDHEN, CDR2 SYDVKM. This CDR3 comprises 14 residues. CDR3 in DNA: TGTGCCAGCAGTTTATTGGGGACAGTTCTTGAGCAGTACTTC. As protein: CASSLLGTVLEQYF. The complete variable domain, with remaining parts taken from reference TRBV28 and TRBJ2-7, reads DVKVTQSSRYLVKRTGEKVFLECVQDMDHENMFWYRQDPGLGLRLIYFSYDVKMKEKGDIPEGYSVSREKKERFSLILESASTNQTSMYLCASSLLGTVLEQYFGPGTRLTVT.

This clonotype was recorded many times. The chain has TRBV7-9 and TRBJ2-1; D unresolved. The length of the CDR3 is 12 residues. The V end was cut by 5 bases, the J end by 9 bases, with 11 bases between. Germline CDR1 reads SEHNR; CDR2 reads FQNEAQ (reference sequence). This CDR3 reads CASSVPLGEQFF. CDR3 DNA sequence: TGTGCCAGCAGCGTCCCATTAGGTGAGCAGTTCTTC.

This clonotype occurred many times. This chain connects TRBV7-2 to TRBJ1-1, with D unclear. This CDR3 region has 13 residues. Trimming took 5 bases from V and 4 from J, leaving 11 bases between them. Germline-derived CDR1 and CDR2 are SGHTA and FQGNSA. CDR3 bases: TGTGCCAGCAGCCTCAAAAAAGGCACTGAAGCTTTCTTT. It is translated as CASSLKKGTEAFF.